The 22 T cell receptor beta chains given below trace back to one sample, sequenced in a study of CD8 T cells in Susac syndrome. RNA in amounts of about 0.45 to 1 ug was reverse transcribed with random hexamers. From the immunoSEQ multiplex PCR reads, TCRdb called clonotypes with MiXCR, one entry per CDR3 protein. This repertoire shows 150,000 to 200,000 distinct CDR3 sequences, approximately 94% found once; its top ten account for approximately 0.1%. The sample comprised CD4+ T cells from PBMCs. The receptors derive from a human donor in good health.

J is TRBJ2-2 and V is TRBV27, with 10 bases that match TRBD1. J lost 0 bases, V lost 9 bases, and 13 bases had no gene match. The germline V gene encodes CDR1 MNHEY and CDR2 SMNVEV (reference sequence). This CDR3 region has 18 residues. Written as DNA, the CDR3 is TGTGCCAGTTCTGAAGGGACAGGGGTAGCGGCGAACACCGGGGAGCTGTTTTTT. It specifies CASSEGTGVAANTGELFF.

The gene calls are TRBV6-6 and TRBJ2-7; D ambiguous. The germline gives CDR1 MNHNY, CDR2 SVGAGI (reference sequence). The CDR3 length is 14 residues. V shed 6 bases and J shed 2 bases, with 14 bases lying between them. CDR3 sequence (DNA): TGTGCCAGCAGCTCCACTTTGCCTACCTACGAGCAGTACTTC. Translated: CASSSTLPTYEQYF.

The genes are TRBV7-2 and TRBJ2-7, with 8 positions matching TRBD2. The CDR3 consists of 15 residues. V dropped 6 bases and J dropped 2; count of bases not matched to a gene: 9. Per germline, CDR1 SGHTA and CDR2 FQGNSA. Here the CDR3 reads CASSRTSGTTYEQYF. DNA of the CDR3: TGTGCCAGCAGTAGAACTAGCGGTACAACCTACGAGCAGTACTTC.

The chain couples TRBV29-1 to TRBJ2-7, with 7 bases that match TRBD1. This CDR3 is built from 13 residues. V gave up 8 bases and J gave up 6 bases; unmatched junction bases: 13. Germline CDR1 reads SQVTM; CDR2 reads ANQGSEA. As DNA, the CDR3 is TGCAGCTCAGCCCCAGACAGGGTCTCCGAGCAGTACTTC. Translating it yields CSSAPDRVSEQYF.

V usage is TRBV29-1 and J usage is TRBJ1-1; 8 nucleotides align to TRBD1. This CDR3 is 11 amino acids long. Germline trimming cut 5 bases from V and 6 bases from J; bases unmatched to any gene: 2. Germline CDR1 SQVTM, CDR2 ANQGSEA. The CDR3 bases are TGCAGCGTTCAGGGGGCTGCTGAAGCTTTCTTT. Amino acids: CSVQGAAEAFF.

This clonotype was recorded only once. The V and J genes are TRBV29-1 and TRBJ2-3; D is undetermined. CDR1 and CDR2 (germline): SQVTM, ANQGSEA. The CDR3 contains 14 residues. V was cut by 0 bases and J by 1 base, with 8 bases left in between. The CDR3 loop is CSVEDPSGTDTQYF. In DNA form, the CDR3 reads TGCAGCGTTGAAGACCCCTCAGGCACAGATACGCAGTATTTT.

The gene calls are TRBV5-1 and TRBJ2-1; 14 bases map to TRBD2. The CDR3 consists of 16 residues. With 5 bases clipped from V and 6 bases from J, the junction kept 7 bases outside the gene matches. CDR1 SGHRS and CDR2 YFSETQ come from the germline V gene. In DNA, the CDR3 is TGCGCCAGCAGTCGATCCGGGACTAGCGGGGGCAATGAGCAGTTCTTC. Its translation: CASSRSGTSGGNEQFF.

This rearrangement joins TRBV20-1 to TRBJ2-1, with D maybe TRBD1 (6 bases). CDR3 length equals 13 residues. Trimming stripped 3 bases from V and 9 bases from J, with 15 bases between. Per the germline V gene, CDR1 is DFQATT and CDR2 is SNEGSKA (reference sequence). The CDR3 reads CSASRGRKGEQFF. Here the CDR3 DNA reads TGCAGTGCTAGTAGGGGGAGAAAGGGTGAGCAGTTCTTC.

The chain joins TRBV2 to TRBJ1-1; the match to TRBD1 covers 7 bases. CDR3 length: 14 residues. CDR1 and CDR2 (germline): SNHLY, FYNNEI. V was clipped by 7 bases and J by 1 base; unmatched bases: 6. The CDR3: CASIPGQQNTEAFF. CDR3 DNA sequence: TGTGCCAGCATCCCGGGACAGCAGAACACTGAAGCTTTCTTT.

The chain uses TRBV30 and TRBJ2-1, with 7 bases matching TRBD1. This CDR3 comprises 13 residues. Germline assignment: CDR1 GTSNPN and CDR2 SVGIG (reference sequence). The trim removed 2 bases at V and 4 bases at J, leaving 2 bases unmatched. The CDR3, as DNA: TGTGCCTGGAGTAGGGGGCGATACAATGAGCAGTTCTTC. It is translated as CAWSRGRYNEQFF.

V is TRBV29-1 and J is TRBJ2-7; 8 nucleotides line up with TRBD1. CDR3 length equals 13 residues. Germline values: CDR1 SQVTM, CDR2 ANQGSEA. Germline trimming cut 4 bases from V and 1 base from J; bases unmatched to any gene: 3. The CDR3 bases are TGCAGCGTTGCTCGGACAGGGTCCTACGAGCAGTACTTC. Its protein is CSVARTGSYEQYF.

The CDR3 spells CASSVGLAGVFAYEQYF. The CDR3 DNA reads as TGTGCCAGCAGCGTAGGACTAGCGGGAGTATTCGCCTACGAGCAGTACTTC. The chain recombines TRBV9 with TRBJ2-7, with 12 bases aligning to TRBD2. The CDR3 extends over 17 amino acids. J was trimmed by 2 bases and V by 0 bases; bases with no gene match: 6. Germline loops: CDR1 SGDLS, CDR2 YYNGEE.

V usage is TRBV30 and J usage is TRBJ1-5; D is unclear. The CDR3 consists of 15 residues. Germline V CDR1 and CDR2: GTSNPN, SVGIG (reference sequence). V was trimmed by 0 bases and J by 3 bases, leaving 12 bases between them. The CDR3 bases are TGTGCCTGGAGTGTACTGGGCAGACACAATCAGCCCCAGCATTTT. Its protein product is CAWSVLGRHNQPQHF.

This clonotype has only a few counts. This chain uses TRBV27 with TRBJ2-3; 7 nucleotides agree with TRBD1. The CDR3 has 15 amino acids. Per germline, CDR1 MNHEY and CDR2 SMNVEV (reference sequence). Germline trimming cut 6 bases from V and 2 bases from J; bases unmatched to any gene: 8. In DNA form, the CDR3 reads TGTGCCAGCAGCCAGACAGGGTGGGTCACAGATACGCAGTATTTT. Residues: CASSQTGWVTDTQYF.

The chain links TRBV30 to TRBJ1-3; 8 positions match TRBD1. The J segment lost 3 bases and the V segment lost 5 bases, leaving 6 bases of the junction unmatched. This CDR3 has 14 amino acids. Germline V gene sequence: CDR1 GTSNPN, CDR2 SVGIG (reference sequence). CDR3 residues: CAWSRTGNGNTIYF. DNA for the CDR3: TGTGCCTGGTCCAGGACAGGGAATGGAAACACCATATATTTT.

The V call is TRBV2, the J call TRBJ1-2; TRBD1 is a possible D gene (6 bases). V lost 3 bases and J lost 4, with 15 bases in between. This CDR3 contains 15 residues. CDR1 and CDR2 (germline): SNHLY, FYNNEI. The CDR3 is CASSDGQLNSYGYTF. The CDR3 nucleotides are TGTGCCAGCAGTGACGGACAGCTCAATTCCTATGGCTACACCTTC.

V usage is TRBV29-1 and J usage is TRBJ2-3, with D hard to call. This CDR3 has 13 amino acids. Trimming shortened V by 0 bases and J by 1 base, and 5 bases separated the two germline ends. The germline gives CDR1 SQVTM, CDR2 ANQGSEA. The CDR3 spells CSVEEVGTDTQYF. The CDR3 coding sequence is TGCAGCGTTGAAGAGGTGGGCACAGATACGCAGTATTTT.

The genes are TRBV7-9 and TRBJ1-2; tentative D call: TRBD1 (6 bases). The CDR3 length is 15 residues. Looked up from germline, CDR1 is SEHNR and CDR2 is FQNEAQ (reference sequence). The ends were cut back, 5 bases at V and 2 bases at J, with 15 bases in the middle. Here the CDR3 DNA reads TGTGCCAGCAGCCCCTCGAGGGGGTCCAACTATGGCTACACCTTC. It encodes CASSPSRGSNYGYTF. The whole variable domain, remainder taken from reference TRBV7-9 and TRBJ1-2, is DTGVSQNPRHKITKRGQNVTFRCDPISEHNRLYWYRQTLGQGPEFLTYFQNEAQLEKSRLLSDRFSAERPKGSFSTLEIQRTEQGDSAMYLCASSPSRGSNYGYTFGSGTRLTVV.

The V and J genes are TRBV29-1 and TRBJ2-4; no reliable D call. The CDR3 has 15 amino acids. The V end lost 0 bases, the J end lost 0 bases, and 9 bases lay between the germline ends. Germline V gene sequence: CDR1 SQVTM, CDR2 ANQGSEA. The CDR3 reads CSVEEAGLAKNIQYF. The CDR3 region has the DNA TGCAGCGTTGAAGAAGCCGGTTTAGCCAAAAACATTCAGTACTTC.

The rearrangement joins TRBV20-1 to TRBJ2-7, with D tentatively TRBD1 (8 bases). The CDR3 is 14 amino acids. V was trimmed by 3 bases and J by 3 bases, leaving 15 bases between them. Germline V gives CDR1 DFQATT, CDR2 SNEGSKA (reference sequence). CDR3 amino acids: CSARGYRGGYEQYF. The CDR3 DNA reads TGCAGTGCTAGGGGATACAGGGGGGGCTACGAGCAGTACTTC.

The genes are TRBV3-1 and TRBJ2-3; D gene uncertain. Germline values: CDR1 LGHDT, CDR2 YNNKEL (reference sequence). The CDR3 length is 15 residues. The ends were cut back, 2 bases at V and 8 bases at J, with 17 bases in the middle. For the CDR3, the DNA is TGTGCCAGCAGCCAAAGTCTCTCGGGCGGTGGTACGCAGTATTTT. It is translated as CASSQSLSGGGTQYF.

V usage is TRBV19 and J usage is TRBJ1-5; D is unresolved. CDR3 length equals 16 residues. V dropped 7 bases and J dropped 3 bases, with 19 bases sitting between them. Looked up from germline, CDR1 is LNHDA and CDR2 is SQIVND (reference sequence). As DNA, the CDR3 is TGTGCCAGTACCAGCAACATAGCCGGTCACAATCAGCCCCAGCATTTT. Encoded protein: CASTSNIAGHNQPQHF.